These 23 T cell receptor beta chains were sequenced from one sample in a study of PD-L1 blockade in urothelial cancer. The table came from immunoSEQ multiplex PCR; TCRdb's copy has only in-frame clones and leaves some out. Here the sample spans some 120,000 clones, approximately 84% being singletons. Regarding time point: pretreatment peripheral blood. The material was PBMCs, obtained around atezolizumab (anti-PD-L1) treatment. These receptors originate from a man aged 50 to 59 with urothelial cancer.

The gene calls are TRBV27 and TRBJ2-5; D possibly corresponds to TRBD2 (7 bases). The CDR3 sequence is 14 residues long. V was cut by 6 bases and J by 7 bases, with 18 bases left in between. Germline CDR1 reads MNHEY; CDR2 reads SMNVEV (reference sequence). The CDR3 coding sequence is TGTGCCAGCAGCCCAACAGGGTGGGAGGGGACCCAGTACTTC. Translation: CASSPTGWEGTQYF.

The genes are TRBV4-2 and TRBJ1-5, with D unclear. This CDR3 contains 15 residues. Between the trimmed V and J ends, which lost 1 base and 0 bases, there was a span of 7 bases. Germline V gene sequence: CDR1 LGHNA, CDR2 YNFKEQ. CDR3 residues: CASSQGGYSNQPQHF. The CDR3 nucleotides read TGTGCCAGCAGCCAAGGAGGTTATAGCAATCAGCCCCAGCATTTT.

A single count supports this clone. The chain joins TRBV5-1 to TRBJ1-5, with 8 bases identical to TRBD1. The CDR3 runs 14 residues. Germline trimming cut 4 bases from V and 7 bases from J; bases unmatched to any gene: 7. Looked up from germline, CDR1 is SGHRS and CDR2 is YFSETQ. The chain's CDR3 is CASSDGQGGQPQHF. For the CDR3, the DNA is TGCGCCAGCAGCGACGGACAGGGCGGCCAGCCCCAGCATTTT. Drawing the rest from reference TRBV5-1 and TRBJ1-5, the complete variable domain is KAGVTQTPRYLIKTRGQQVTLSCSPISGHRSVSWYQQTPGQGLQFLFEYFSETQRNKGNFPGRFSGRQFSNSRSEMNVSTLELGDSALYLCASSDGQGGQPQHFGDGTRLSIL.

The rearrangement links TRBV21-1 to TRBJ1-3; no check of the table's D call, TRBD1, against the DNA was made. TRBV21-1 represents a pseudogene. The CDR3 totals 15 residues. DNA for the CDR3: TGTGCCAGCAGCAAAGTCACAGGCTCTGGAAACACCATATATTTT. This translates into CASSKVTGSGNTIYF.

The chain combines TRBV7-3 with TRBJ1-5; D remains unclear. CDR3 length equals 13 residues. V shed 2 bases and J shed 7 bases, with 9 bases lying between them. The germline V gene encodes CDR1 SGHTA and CDR2 FQGTGA. The CDR3 DNA is TGTGCCAGCAGCTTAGAGGGTGGCCAGCCCCAGCATTTT. Translation gives CASSLEGGQPQHF. The variable domain in full, completed from reference TRBV7-3 and TRBJ1-5, reads GAGVSQTPSNKVTEKGKYVELRCDPISGHTALYWYRQSLGQGPEFLIYFQGTGAADDSGLPNDRFFAVRPEGSVSTLKIQRTERGDSAVYLCASSLEGGQPQHFGDGTRLSIL.

The chain joins TRBV4-1 to TRBJ2-1, with TRBD2 matching over 8 bases. Germline CDR1 and CDR2: MGHRA and YSYEKL. V lost 0 bases and J lost 6; bases outside the gene matches: 4. The CDR3 covers 15 residues. The CDR3 here is CASSQDFSGGNEQFF. The CDR3, as DNA: TGCGCCAGCAGCCAAGATTTCAGCGGGGGCAATGAGCAGTTCTTC.

The chain has TRBV5-5 and TRBJ2-1; 10 bases match TRBD2. CDR3 length: 14 amino acids. V trimming: 1 base; J trimming: 14 bases; junction bases outside the gene matches: 9. The germline CDR1 and CDR2 sequences are SGHKS and YYEKEE (reference sequence). CDR3 region: CASSLILAGGPKFF. CDR3 DNA sequence: TGTGCCAGCAGCTTGATCTTAGCGGGAGGCCCCAAGTTCTTC.

V gene TRBV4-2 combines with J gene TRBJ2-5; 8 bases are a match to TRBD2. The V gene end was trimmed by 3 bases and the J gene end by 5 bases; junction bases not matched to a gene: 11. The CDR3 has 16 amino acids. CDR1 is LGHNA and CDR2 is YNFKEQ in the germline V gene. The CDR3 loop reads CASSHKLAESQETQYF. As DNA, the CDR3 is TGTGCCAGCAGCCATAAACTAGCGGAGAGCCAGGAGACCCAGTACTTC.

The chain uses TRBV7-3 and TRBJ2-1; TRBD1 aligns across 9 bases. CDR3 size: 14 residues. Germline V gene sequence: CDR1 SGHTA, CDR2 FQGTGA. The junction had 8 bases not matched to a gene; V was cut back by 5 bases and J by 9 bases. For the CDR3, the DNA is TGTGCCAGCAGCCTGACAGGGGGGGTAGGTGAGCAGTTCTTC. It codes for CASSLTGGVGEQFF. The full variable domain, in which reference TRBV7-3 and TRBJ2-1 provide the parts outside the CDR3, is GAGVSQTPSNKVTEKGKYVELRCDPISGHTALYWYRQSLGQGPEFLIYFQGTGAADDSGLPNDRFFAVRPEGSVSTLKIQRTERGDSAVYLCASSLTGGVGEQFFGPGTRLTVL.

This sequence joins TRBV28 and TRBJ1-5; no reliable D call. Germline V gives CDR1 MDHEN, CDR2 SYDVKM. There are 12 residues in the CDR3. The V and J ends lost 4 bases and 6 bases respectively, with 7 bases between them. This CDR3 is CASSWAGQPQHF. CDR3 coding DNA: TGTGCCAGCAGTTGGGCGGGTCAGCCCCAGCATTTT.

This chain uses TRBV29-1 with TRBJ1-2, with 9 nucleotides matching TRBD1. V lost 4 bases and J lost 4; bases outside the gene matches: 7. CDR3 length: 14 residues. CDR1 is SQVTM, CDR2 ANQGSEA, per germline. CDR3 region: CSVGTGGAGYGYTF. CDR3 sequence (DNA): TGCAGCGTTGGTACAGGGGGCGCCGGCTATGGCTACACCTTC.

This chain connects TRBV2 to TRBJ2-3, with no clear D. V lost 4 bases and J 0 bases, leaving 5 bases between the germline ends. Per germline, CDR1 SNHLY and CDR2 FYNNEI. The CDR3 contains 13 residues. The CDR3 DNA sequence: TGTGCCAGCAGTGGGCCTAGCACAGATACGCAGTATTTT. Residues: CASSGPSTDTQYF. Based on the CDR3 plus reference TRBV2 and TRBJ2-3, the full variable domain is EPEVTQTPSHQVTQMGQEVILRCVPISNHLYFYWYRQILGQKVEFLVSFYNNEISEKSEIFDDQFSVERPDGSNFTLKIRSTKLEDSAMYFCASSGPSTDTQYFGPGTRLTVL.

The rearrangement uses TRBV7-8 and TRBJ2-4, with D possibly TRBD2 on 5 matching bases. CDR3 size: 15 residues. Germline lookup yields CDR1 SGHVS and CDR2 FQNEAQ. The V end was cut by 3 bases, the J end by 0 bases, with 9 bases between. The CDR3 sequence: CASSFGEIAKNIQYF. In DNA form, the CDR3 reads TGTGCCAGCAGCTTCGGGGAAATAGCCAAAAACATTCAGTACTTC.

The CDR3 here is CASSSGGISSGNTIYF. The CDR3 region has the DNA TGTGCCAGCAGCTCAGGGGGAATAAGCTCTGGAAACACCATATATTTT. The V call is TRBV28, the J call TRBJ1-3; 7 bases agree with TRBD1. Looked up from germline, CDR1 is MDHEN and CDR2 is SYDVKM. With 6 bases clipped from V and 0 bases from J, the junction kept 8 bases outside the gene matches. The CDR3 is 16 residues long.

The chain combines TRBV7-2 with TRBJ2-1, with a tentative D call TRBD2 (6 bases). The CDR3 length is 14 residues. V was shortened by 0 bases and J by 7 bases, with 10 bases between the two germline ends. Germline V CDR1 and CDR2: SGHTA, FQGNSA. The CDR3 sequence: CASSLAGRGNEQFF. Here the CDR3 DNA reads TGTGCCAGCAGCTTAGCGGGACGGGGGAATGAGCAGTTCTTC.

This sequence joins TRBV7-8 and TRBJ2-2; 13 bases fit TRBD2. The junction had 5 bases not matched to a gene; V was cut back by 0 bases and J by 1 base. The CDR3 runs 19 residues. Germline V gives CDR1 SGHVS, CDR2 FQNEAQ. The CDR3, as DNA: TGTGCCAGCAGCTTAGCAGGACTAGCGGGAGTGAGGAACACCGGGGAGCTGTTTTTT. This codes for CASSLAGLAGVRNTGELFF.

The chain links TRBV19 to TRBJ2-5; perhaps TRBD2 as D (6 bases). The CDR3 loop spans 13 amino acids. V lost 8 bases, J lost 3 bases, and 13 bases lay in between. Germline V lookup: CDR1 LNHDA, CDR2 SQIVND (reference sequence). The CDR3: CASAPREKETQYF. CDR3 nucleotides: TGTGCCAGTGCGCCGCGGGAAAAAGAGACCCAGTACTTC.

This chain connects TRBV9 to TRBJ2-3; 7 nucleotides line up with TRBD2. Germline V CDR1 and CDR2: SGDLS, YYNGEE. The J segment lost 4 bases and the V segment lost 0 bases, leaving 17 bases of the junction unmatched. This CDR3 comprises 19 residues. CDR3 residues: CASSVVERLARRVADTQYF. CDR3 nucleotide sequence: TGTGCCAGCAGCGTAGTCGAGAGACTAGCAAGAAGGGTTGCAGATACGCAGTATTTT.

The V and J genes are TRBV5-6 and TRBJ2-5, with D possibly matching TRBD2 (5 bases). Trimming left V 4 bases short and J 0 bases short, with 16 bases between. The CDR3 runs to 16 residues. Germline-derived CDR1 and CDR2 are SGHDT and YYEEEE. CDR3 sequence (DNA): TGTGCCAGCAGCCCCGGACTGACCGTGTACCAAGAGACCCAGTACTTC. This translates into CASSPGLTVYQETQYF.

This sequence joins TRBV6-5 and TRBJ2-1; no definite D call. Trimming pared 2 bases from V and 8 bases from J, leaving 13 bases between. This CDR3 has 14 residues. CDR1 is MNHEY and CDR2 is SVGAGI in the germline V gene. CDR3 nucleotides: TGTGCCAGCAGTTACCTGGTTAGCCCCCATGAGCAGTTCTTC. It yields the protein CASSYLVSPHEQFF.

This chain links TRBV27 with TRBJ2-1; 9 bases match TRBD1. The germline V gene has CDR1 MNHEY and CDR2 SMNVEV (reference sequence). This CDR3 is 15 amino acids long. The V and J ends lost 5 bases and 7 bases, in that order; junction bases with no gene match: 9. CDR3 in amino acids: CASSRGQGRFNEQFF. CDR3 sequence (DNA): TGTGCCAGCAGTAGGGGACAGGGCCGGTTTAATGAGCAGTTCTTC.

This sequence joins TRBV18 and TRBJ2-3; 8 bases map to TRBD2. V was pared by 3 bases and J by 4 bases, with 6 bases of the junction left unmatched. Germline-derived CDR1 and CDR2 are KGHSH and LQKENI. The CDR3 contains 15 residues. In nucleotides, the CDR3 is TGTGCCAGCTCACCGGGCGGGAGGAGAGCAGATACGCAGTATTTT. Translating gives CASSPGGRRADTQYF.

This clone was observed once. The rearrangement uses TRBV6-1 and TRBJ2-2, with TRBD1 identical over 8 bases. CDR1 and CDR2 from the germline V gene are MNHNS and SASEGT. Germline trimming cut 6 bases from V and 1 base from J; bases unmatched to any gene: 4. The CDR3 runs 15 residues. DNA for the CDR3: TGTGCCAGCAGGGCCGGGACAGGGAACACCGGGGAGCTGTTTTTT. Protein product: CASRAGTGNTGELFF.